This T cell receptor (beta chain) emerged from a study of blood T cell repertoires in COVID-19. Study overall: COVID-19 samples collected from the United States, Italy and Spain covered acute and convalescent phases.

The length of the CDR3 is 15 residues. V was clipped by 4 bases and J by 6 bases, with 16 bases between them. The germline V gene encodes CDR1 MGHRA and CDR2 YSYEKL. Under the authors' procedure: Estimation of nucleated cell counts relied on the amplification of reference gene primers. This table comes from immunoSEQ multiplex PCR, and its TCRdb copy is limited to in-frame clones, with some not included. That table furnishes V, J and clone size, whereas the DNA furnished D and trimming. The profile shows around 250,000 clones, more than 85% of them singletons. The chain carries TRBV4-1 and TRBJ1-5, with a possible D match to TRBD1 (5 bases). This receptor was taken from a man aged 40-55 years who had been exposed to COVID-19. The sequencing sample was made of PBMCs or T cells enriched from blood (not recorded which). The CDR3 spells CASSPMDIGSQPQHF. In nucleotides, the CDR3 is TGCGCCAGCAGCCCAATGGACATTGGCAGTCAGCCCCAGCATTTT.